What follows are 23 T cell receptor beta chains derived from one specimen sequenced in a study of monozygotic twins with cystic fibrosis. Sequenced by immunoSEQ multiplex PCR; TCRdb stores in-frame clones only, minus some. The table lists 13,000 or so clones, 80% to 90% of them singletons, with 0.73% in the top ten. The source material was blood. These receptors were collected from a boy younger than 18 with cystic fibrosis.

This chain links TRBV5-1 with TRBJ2-2, with TRBD2 as a possible D gene (6 bases). The CDR3 has 16 amino acids. V shed 0 bases and J shed 2 bases, with 11 bases lying between them. Germline CDR1 reads SGHRS; CDR2 reads YFSETQ. CDR3 DNA: TGCGCCAGCAGCTTGGTTGGCGGGGTAAACACCGGGGAGCTGTTTTTT. Its protein is CASSLVGGVNTGELFF.

The rearrangement joins TRBV27 to TRBJ2-5; 7 bases align to TRBD2. After removal of 4 bases from V and 10 bases from J, the junction contained 15 bases not matched to a gene. Germline V gene lookup returns CDR1 MNHEY and CDR2 SMNVEV (reference sequence). The CDR3 sequence is 15 residues long. CDR3 nucleotide sequence: TGTGCCAGCAGTTCGGTTAGCGGGTCGCCTCAAAGCCAGTACTTC. Protein: CASSSVSGSPQSQYF.

The chain couples TRBV5-4 to TRBJ1-3; D is unclear. The CDR3 totals 17 residues. Trimming pared 1 base from V and 0 bases from J, leaving 14 bases between. Per germline, CDR1 SGHNT and CDR2 YYREEE (reference sequence). The CDR3 here is CASSLIGIGHSGNTIYF. The CDR3 nucleotides read TGTGCCAGCAGCTTGATTGGTATAGGTCACTCTGGAAACACCATATATTTT.

CDR3 protein: CASSQTGSGNTIYF. For the CDR3, the DNA is TGCGCCAGCAGCCAAACAGGATCTGGAAACACCATATATTTT. The genes are TRBV4-1 and TRBJ1-3; TRBD1 might be the D (5 bases). Germline V gene lookup returns CDR1 MGHRA and CDR2 YSYEKL. The length of the CDR3 is 14 residues. The germline V and J ends were trimmed by 2 bases and 1 base, with 6 bases remaining between them.

In DNA form, the CDR3 reads TGCGCCAGCAGCCAGGTAAAAGGGCAGTTTAATGAAAAACTGTTTTTT. Translation: CASSQVKGQFNEKLFF. The chain carries TRBV4-1 and TRBJ1-4; no clear D gene. V was shortened by 3 bases and J by 4 bases, with 15 bases between the two germline ends. The germline gives CDR1 MGHRA, CDR2 YSYEKL. This CDR3 region has 16 residues.

The J gene is TRBJ2-5, the V gene TRBV5-1; 8 bases map to TRBD2. CDR3 length equals 15 residues. Trimming removed 3 bases from V and 4 bases from J; junction bases left unmatched: 8. The V gene's germline CDR1 is SGHRS and CDR2 YFSETQ. The CDR3 DNA follows: TGCGCCAGCAGCTCGGGGACTAGAGGTTCAGAGACCCAGTACTTC. It is translated as CASSSGTRGSETQYF.

The J gene is TRBJ1-3, the V gene TRBV7-6, with D uncertain. Trimming took off 1 base at V and 7 bases at J, with 17 bases between the two ends. Germline loops: CDR1 SGHVS, CDR2 FNYEAQ. The CDR3 length is 16 residues. The CDR3 is CASSLESDQGWNTIYF. The CDR3 DNA reads TGTGCCAGCAGCTTAGAATCGGACCAAGGGTGGAACACCATATATTTT. Looking up the rest from reference TRBV7-6 and TRBJ1-3 gives the full variable domain: GAGVSQSPRYKVTKRGQDVALRCDPISGHVSLYWYRQALGQGPEFLTYFNYEAQQDKSGLPNDRFSAERPEGSISTLTIQRTEQRDSAMYRCASSLESDQGWNTIYFGEGSWLTVV.

In nucleotides, the CDR3 is TGTGCCTGGAGGCCGTGGATTATGAACACTGAAGCTTTCTTT. Its protein product is CAWRPWIMNTEAFF. The rearrangement joins TRBV30 to TRBJ1-1; D is unresolved. This CDR3 comprises 14 residues. Deletions cut 3 bases from V and 0 bases from J, with 11 bases between. CDR1 and CDR2 (germline): GTSNPN, SVGIG (reference sequence).

The chain combines TRBV18 with TRBJ1-4; no reliable D call. The CDR3 runs to 14 residues. The V and J ends lost 1 base and 5 bases respectively, with 8 bases between them. From germline, CDR1 is KGHSH and CDR2 LQKENI. CDR3 amino acids: CASSPQAGNEKLFF. CDR3 nucleotides: TGTGCCAGCTCACCACAGGCAGGAAATGAAAAACTGTTTTTT.

The chain links TRBV18 to TRBJ1-2, with TRBD1 matching over 7 bases. The CDR3 totals 15 residues. Trimming cost V 1 base and J 4 bases; bases outside gene matches: 6. Germline V gene lookup returns CDR1 KGHSH and CDR2 LQKENI. For the CDR3, the DNA is TGTGCCAGCTCACCACGGACAGGACCGGGCTATGGCTACACCTTC. Translation: CASSPRTGPGYGYTF.

The chain couples TRBV2 to TRBJ1-2; the D is unclear. CDR3 size: 14 residues. CDR1 is SNHLY and CDR2 is FYNNEI in the germline V gene. Trimming shortened V by 2 bases and J by 5 bases, and 12 bases separated the two germline ends. The CDR3 coding sequence is TGTGCCAGCAGTGAATCCTTGAGTTCTTATGGCTACACCTTC. Its translation: CASSESLSSYGYTF.

CDR3 sequence: CASSPMTGGAVYGYTF. CDR3 nucleotide sequence: TGTGCCAGCTCACCTATGACAGGGGGCGCGGTCTATGGCTACACCTTC. V usage is TRBV18 and J usage is TRBJ1-2, with 10 positions matching TRBD1. The CDR3 length is 16 residues. V dropped 3 bases and J dropped 4; count of bases not matched to a gene: 8. Germline loops: CDR1 KGHSH, CDR2 LQKENI.

The chain recombines TRBV10-2 with TRBJ1-5, with D possibly matching TRBD1 (6 bases). Trimming removed 7 bases from V and 0 bases from J, with 10 bases in between. The germline V gene encodes CDR1 WSHSY and CDR2 SAAADI. The CDR3 length is 14 residues. The CDR3 DNA is TGCGCCAGCACGGACAGAAATAGCAATCAGCCCCAGCATTTT. Amino acid sequence: CASTDRNSNQPQHF.

This chain uses TRBV9 with TRBJ1-1, with 7 positions matching TRBD1. J lost 5 bases, V lost 0 bases, and 13 bases had no gene match. The CDR3 sequence is 17 residues long. The V gene's germline CDR1 is SGDLS and CDR2 YYNGEE. The CDR3 DNA reads TGTGCCAGCAGCGTAGGGCGGGAAAGGGGGCCCCGGACTGAAGCTTTCTTT. Its protein is CASSVGRERGPRTEAFF.

This chain joins TRBV13 and TRBJ2-1; TRBD2 aligns across 8 bases. Germline CDR1 reads PRHDT; CDR2 reads FYEKMQ (reference sequence). Trimming cost V 2 bases and J 3 bases; bases outside gene matches: 3. The CDR3 has 15 amino acids. The CDR3 region has the DNA TGTGCCAGCAGCTTATGGCTAGCGGGCTACAATGAGCAGTTCTTC. Protein: CASSLWLAGYNEQFF.

A few counts support this clone. The rearrangement joins TRBV6-5 to TRBJ1-5; D not certain. Germline V gives CDR1 MNHEY, CDR2 SVGAGI. V dropped 6 bases and J dropped 2 bases, with 8 bases sitting between them. The CDR3 runs 13 residues. Here the CDR3 reads CASRVSGNQPQHF. For the CDR3, the DNA is TGTGCCAGCAGGGTTTCGGGCAATCAGCCCCAGCATTTT.

The rearrangement joins TRBV2 to TRBJ2-3; 11 bases align to TRBD2. In germline, CDR1 is SNHLY, CDR2 FYNNEI. The length of the CDR3 is 14 residues. Trimming cost V 7 bases and J 8 bases; bases outside gene matches: 8. CDR3 loop: CASTQLAGAGTQYF. The CDR3 DNA reads as TGTGCCAGCACCCAACTAGCGGGAGCAGGTACGCAGTATTTT.

This clone occurred once. The V call is TRBV4-1, the J call TRBJ2-1, with TRBD2 identical over 11 bases. Germline values: CDR1 MGHRA, CDR2 YSYEKL. After removal of 3 bases from V and 3 bases from J, the junction contained 4 bases not matched to a gene. This CDR3 is 16 amino acids long. CDR3 sequence reads: CASSQLLAGDYNEQFF. In nucleotides, the CDR3 is TGCGCCAGCAGCCAGCTACTAGCGGGAGACTACAATGAGCAGTTCTTC.

The rearrangement links TRBV14 to TRBJ2-3; D might be TRBD1 (6 bases). The CDR3 is 15 residues long. Germline values: CDR1 SGHDN, CDR2 FVKESK. V was cut by 1 base and J by 6 bases, with 14 bases left in between. As DNA, the CDR3 is TGTGCCAGCAGCCAAGGGTATTGGGGGCGGGATACGCAGTATTTT. The encoded protein is CASSQGYWGRDTQYF.

The CDR3 DNA reads as TGTGCCAGCAGTGAATACAGCTACGAGCAGTACTTC. Translating it yields CASSEYSYEQYF. The rearrangement links TRBV6-1 to TRBJ2-7; D is undetermined. Germline V gene sequence: CDR1 MNHNS, CDR2 SASEGT. This CDR3 is built from 12 residues. Between the trimmed V and J ends, which lost 2 bases and 3 bases, there was a span of 5 bases.

The chain is built from TRBV5-1 and TRBJ2-5, with a weak D call TRBD1 (6 bases). The CDR3 consists of 14 residues. Trimming cost V 2 bases and J 2 bases, with 10 bases left between them. CDR1 and CDR2 (germline): SGHRS, YFSETQ. DNA for the CDR3: TGCGCCAGCAGCTTTACAGGGTTGCAAGAGACCCAGTACTTC. Its protein is CASSFTGLQETQYF.

The J gene is TRBJ1-1, the V gene TRBV6-5, with D tentatively TRBD1 (5 bases). Per germline, CDR1 MNHEY and CDR2 SVGAGI. This CDR3 is 12 amino acids long. Trimming took 8 bases from V and 8 from J, leaving 15 bases between them. CDR3 amino acids: CASGGWGDEAFF. The CDR3 DNA reads TGTGCCAGCGGCGGGTGGGGGGACGAAGCTTTCTTT.

The chain is built from TRBV4-1 and TRBJ2-7; TRBD2 aligns across 7 bases. With V trimmed by 1 base and J by 5 bases, 5 bases remained unmatched. Looked up from germline, CDR1 is MGHRA and CDR2 is YSYEKL. This CDR3 contains 14 residues. CDR3 nucleotides: TGCGCCAGCAGCCAAGTAACTAGCGTGGACGAGCAGTACTTC. It yields the protein CASSQVTSVDEQYF.